This T cell receptor (beta chain) was documented in a study of blood T cell repertoires in COVID-19. Study summary: Material from acute and convalescent COVID-19 was sourced from the United States, Italy and Spain. T cells, B-cell-depleted T cells, or PBMCs supplied cDNA or gDNA.

J was trimmed by 3 bases and V by 6 bases; bases with no gene match: 6. This CDR3 has 14 amino acids. The germline V gene has CDR1 MNHEY and CDR2 SVGEGT. Original processing methods: Quantification of nucleated cells was approximated via reference gene primer amplification. Only in-frame clones appear in the TCRdb table, and some are missing; sequencing was by immunoSEQ multiplex PCR. V and J calls and clone size come straight from that table; D and trimming were deduced from the DNA. This sample carries around 150,000 clones, 60% to 85% of them seen once, and the ten largest clones take approximately 4.5%.

The TCR originated in a woman aged 80 or older with active or convalescent COVID-19. Source material: peripheral blood. The rearrangement links TRBV6-2 or TRBV6-3 to TRBJ2-7; 9 bases fit TRBD1. In DNA form, the CDR3 reads TGTGCCAGCAGCCACCGGGACAGGGACTACGAGCAGTACTTC. This sequence encodes CASSHRDRDYEQYF.